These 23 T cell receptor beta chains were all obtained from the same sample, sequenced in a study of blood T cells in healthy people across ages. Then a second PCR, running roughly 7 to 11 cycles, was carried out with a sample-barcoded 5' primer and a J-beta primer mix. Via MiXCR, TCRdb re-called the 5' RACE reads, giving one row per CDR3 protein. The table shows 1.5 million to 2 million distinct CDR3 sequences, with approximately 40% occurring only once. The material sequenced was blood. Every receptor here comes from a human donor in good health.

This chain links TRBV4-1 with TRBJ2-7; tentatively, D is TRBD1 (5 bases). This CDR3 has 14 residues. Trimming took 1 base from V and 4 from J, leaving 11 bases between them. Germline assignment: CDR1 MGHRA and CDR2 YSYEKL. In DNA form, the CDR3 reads TGCGCCAGCAGCCAAGCTTCCAGGGATTACGAGCAGTACTTC. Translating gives CASSQASRDYEQYF.

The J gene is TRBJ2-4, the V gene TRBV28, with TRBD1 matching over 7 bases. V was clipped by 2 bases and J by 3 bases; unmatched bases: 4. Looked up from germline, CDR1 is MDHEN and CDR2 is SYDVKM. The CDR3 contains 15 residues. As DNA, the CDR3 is TGTGCCAGCAGTTTAACAGGGGTGGACAAAAACATTCAGTACTTC. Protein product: CASSLTGVDKNIQYF.

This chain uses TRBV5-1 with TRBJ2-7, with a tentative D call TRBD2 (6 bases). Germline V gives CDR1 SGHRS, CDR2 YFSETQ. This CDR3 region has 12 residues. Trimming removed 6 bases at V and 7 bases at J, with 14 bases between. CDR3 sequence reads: CASKEGAGEQYF. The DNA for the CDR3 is TGCGCCAGCAAGGAGGGAGCTGGGGAGCAGTACTTC.

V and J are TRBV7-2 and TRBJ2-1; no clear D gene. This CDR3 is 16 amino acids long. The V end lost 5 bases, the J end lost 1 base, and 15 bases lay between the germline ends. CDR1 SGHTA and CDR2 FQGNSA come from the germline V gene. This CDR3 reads CASSKGPLGSYNEQFF. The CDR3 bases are TGTGCCAGCAGCAAAGGTCCCCTGGGGTCCTACAATGAGCAGTTCTTC. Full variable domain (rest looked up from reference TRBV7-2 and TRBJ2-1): GAGVSQSPSNKVTEKGKDVELRCDPISGHTALYWYRQSLGQGLEFLIYFQGNSAPDKSGLPSDRFSAERTGGSVSTLTIQRTQQEDSAVYLCASSKGPLGSYNEQFFGPGTRLTVL.

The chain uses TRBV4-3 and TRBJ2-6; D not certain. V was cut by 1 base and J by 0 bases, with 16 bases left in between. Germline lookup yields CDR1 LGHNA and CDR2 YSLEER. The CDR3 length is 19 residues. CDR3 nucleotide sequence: TGCGCCAGCAGCCAAGTTCCCTCGTACACCCGCTCTGGGGCCAACGTCCTGACTTTC. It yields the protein CASSQVPSYTRSGANVLTF.

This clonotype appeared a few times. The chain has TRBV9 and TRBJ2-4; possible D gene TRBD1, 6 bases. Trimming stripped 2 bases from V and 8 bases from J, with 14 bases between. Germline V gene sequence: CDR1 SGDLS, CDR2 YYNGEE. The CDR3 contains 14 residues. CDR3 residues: CASSVGQPGDIQYF. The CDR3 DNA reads TGTGCCAGCAGCGTCGGACAGCCCGGGGACATTCAGTACTTC.

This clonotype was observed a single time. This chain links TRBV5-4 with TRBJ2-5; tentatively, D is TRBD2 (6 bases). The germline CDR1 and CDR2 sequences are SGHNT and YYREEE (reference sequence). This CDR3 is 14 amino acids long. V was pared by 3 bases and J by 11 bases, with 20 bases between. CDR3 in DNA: TGTGCCAGCAGCTCCCGGGACTCCAGGACTGAGCAGTACTTC. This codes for CASSSRDSRTEQYF. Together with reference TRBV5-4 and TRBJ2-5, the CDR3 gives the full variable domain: ETGVTQSPTHLIKTRGQQVTLRCSSQSGHNTVSWYQQALGQGPQFIFQYYREEENGRGNFPPRFSGLQFPNYSSELNVNALELDDSALYLCASSSRDSRTEQYFGPGTRLLVL.

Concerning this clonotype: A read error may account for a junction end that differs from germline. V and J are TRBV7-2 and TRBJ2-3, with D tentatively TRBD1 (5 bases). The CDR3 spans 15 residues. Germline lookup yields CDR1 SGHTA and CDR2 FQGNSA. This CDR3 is CASSLVASDTGTQYF. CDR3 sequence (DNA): TGTGCCAGCAGCTTAGTAGCAAGCGACACAGGTACGCAGTATTTT.

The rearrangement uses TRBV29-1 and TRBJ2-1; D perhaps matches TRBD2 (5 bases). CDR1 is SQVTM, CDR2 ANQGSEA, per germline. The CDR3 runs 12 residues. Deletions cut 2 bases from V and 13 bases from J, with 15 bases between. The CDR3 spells CSVEIGEETQFF. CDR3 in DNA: TGCAGCGTTGAAATCGGGGAAGAGACCCAGTTCTTC.

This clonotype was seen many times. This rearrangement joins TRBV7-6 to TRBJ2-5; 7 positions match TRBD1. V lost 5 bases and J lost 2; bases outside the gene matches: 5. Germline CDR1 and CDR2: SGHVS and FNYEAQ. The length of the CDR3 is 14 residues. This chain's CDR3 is CASSPRDRQETQYF. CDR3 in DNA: TGTGCCAGCAGCCCCCGGGACAGACAAGAGACCCAGTACTTC.

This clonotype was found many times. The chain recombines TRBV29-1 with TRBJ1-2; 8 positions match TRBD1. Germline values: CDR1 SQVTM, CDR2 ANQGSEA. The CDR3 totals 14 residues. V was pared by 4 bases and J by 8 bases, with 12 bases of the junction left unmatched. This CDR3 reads CSVVPQGATGGYTF. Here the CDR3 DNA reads TGCAGCGTTGTCCCCCAGGGGGCCACTGGAGGCTACACCTTC.

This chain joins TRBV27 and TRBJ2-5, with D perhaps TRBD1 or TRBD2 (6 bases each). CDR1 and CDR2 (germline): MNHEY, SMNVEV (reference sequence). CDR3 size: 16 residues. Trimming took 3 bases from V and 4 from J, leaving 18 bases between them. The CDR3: CASSLEGERFGETQYF. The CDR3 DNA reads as TGTGCCAGCAGTTTGGAGGGGGAACGCTTTGGAGAGACCCAGTACTTC.

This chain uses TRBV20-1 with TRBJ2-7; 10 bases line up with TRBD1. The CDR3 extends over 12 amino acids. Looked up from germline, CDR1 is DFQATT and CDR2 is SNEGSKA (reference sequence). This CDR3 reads CSWTGGVSEQYF. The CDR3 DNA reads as TGCAGCTGGACAGGGGGAGTTTCGGAGCAGTACTTC.

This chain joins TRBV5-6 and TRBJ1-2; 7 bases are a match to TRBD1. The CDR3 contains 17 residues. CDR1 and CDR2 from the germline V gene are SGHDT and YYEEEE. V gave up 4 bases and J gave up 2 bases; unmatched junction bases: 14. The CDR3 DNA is TGTGCCAGCAGCCCCGAACCTACCCGACAGGGAAACTATGGCTACACCTTC. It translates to CASSPEPTRQGNYGYTF.

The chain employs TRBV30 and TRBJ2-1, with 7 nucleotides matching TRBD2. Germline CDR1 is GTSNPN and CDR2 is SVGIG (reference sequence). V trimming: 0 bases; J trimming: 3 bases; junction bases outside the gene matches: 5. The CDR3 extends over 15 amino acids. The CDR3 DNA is TGTGCCTGGAGTGTAGGGAGCGGGGTCTACAATGAGCAGTTCTTC. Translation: CAWSVGSGVYNEQFF.

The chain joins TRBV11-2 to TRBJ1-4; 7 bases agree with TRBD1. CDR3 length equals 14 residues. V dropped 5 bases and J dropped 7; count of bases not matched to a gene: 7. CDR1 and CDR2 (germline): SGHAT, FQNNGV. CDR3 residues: CASSPDRVGEKLFF. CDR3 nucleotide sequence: TGTGCCAGCAGCCCAGACAGGGTTGGTGAAAAACTGTTTTTT.

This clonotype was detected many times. DNA of the CDR3: TGTGCCAGCAGCCCGGGTCTAGTAGTCCAAATTCTTGGCTACACCTTC. It codes for CASSPGLVVQILGYTF. J is TRBJ1-2 and V is TRBV7-9; D unclear. The CDR3 length is 16 residues. V lost 5 bases and J 7 bases, leaving 23 bases between the germline ends. From germline, CDR1 is SEHNR and CDR2 FQNEAQ (reference sequence).

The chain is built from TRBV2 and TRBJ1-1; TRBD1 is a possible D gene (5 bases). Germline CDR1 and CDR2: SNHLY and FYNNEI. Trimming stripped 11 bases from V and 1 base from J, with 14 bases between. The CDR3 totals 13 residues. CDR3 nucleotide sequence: TGTGCCCACGGGGGGGGTGCGAACACTGAAGCTTTCTTT. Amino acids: CAHGGGANTEAFF.

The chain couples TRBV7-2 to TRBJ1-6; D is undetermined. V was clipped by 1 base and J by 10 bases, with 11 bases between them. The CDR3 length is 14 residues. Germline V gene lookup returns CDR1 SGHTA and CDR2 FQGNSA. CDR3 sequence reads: CASSLEYGGSPLHF. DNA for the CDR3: TGTGCCAGCAGCTTAGAGTATGGAGGATCACCCCTCCACTTT. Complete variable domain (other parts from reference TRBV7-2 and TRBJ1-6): GAGVSQSPSNKVTEKGKDVELRCDPISGHTALYWYRQSLGQGLEFLIYFQGNSAPDKSGLPSDRFSAERTGGSVSTLTIQRTQQEDSAVYLCASSLEYGGSPLHFGNGTRLTVT.

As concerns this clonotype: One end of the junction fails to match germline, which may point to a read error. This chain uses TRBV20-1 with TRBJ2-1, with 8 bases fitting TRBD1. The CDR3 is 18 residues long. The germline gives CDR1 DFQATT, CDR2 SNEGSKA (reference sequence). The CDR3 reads CSAAGDRIFQLSYDEQFF. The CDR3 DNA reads TGCAGTGCTGCCGGGGACAGGATTTTTCAACTCTCCTACGATGAGCAGTTCTTC.

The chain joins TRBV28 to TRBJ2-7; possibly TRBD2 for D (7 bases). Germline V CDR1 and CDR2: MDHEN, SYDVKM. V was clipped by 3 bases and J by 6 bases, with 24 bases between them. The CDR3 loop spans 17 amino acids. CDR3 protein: CASSFDLGGRYSIEQYF. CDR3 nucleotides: TGTGCCAGCAGTTTTGATTTGGGGGGGCGGTACTCGATCGAGCAGTACTTC. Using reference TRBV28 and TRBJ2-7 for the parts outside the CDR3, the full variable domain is DVKVTQSSRYLVKRTGEKVFLECVQDMDHENMFWYRQDPGLGLRLIYFSYDVKMKEKGDIPEGYSVSREKKERFSLILESASTNQTSMYLCASSFDLGGRYSIEQYFGPGTRLTVT.

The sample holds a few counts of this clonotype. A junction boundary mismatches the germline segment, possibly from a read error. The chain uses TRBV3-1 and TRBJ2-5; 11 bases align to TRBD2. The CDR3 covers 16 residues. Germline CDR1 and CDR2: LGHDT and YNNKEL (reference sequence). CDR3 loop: CASSQIPSGGLETQYF. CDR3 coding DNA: TGTGCCAGCAGCCAAATACCTAGCGGGGGGTTAGAGACTCAGTACTTC.

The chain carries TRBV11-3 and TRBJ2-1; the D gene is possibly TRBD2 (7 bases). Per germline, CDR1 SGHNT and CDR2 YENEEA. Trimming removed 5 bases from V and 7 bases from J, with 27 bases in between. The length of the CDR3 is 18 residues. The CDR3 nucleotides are TGTGCCAGCAGCCCCTCTTGGGGGGGGGCCTTTAACGGAAATGAGCAGTTCTTC. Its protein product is CASSPSWGGAFNGNEQFF.